This paragraph covers one TCR beta chain sequence. Antigen: not known. The data stem from a study of T cell responses to AZD1222 COVID-19 vaccine. The study, taken as a whole, reports: Females outnumbered males among donors, who were mostly white British; clonal diversity was possibly underestimated.

The repertoire was sequenced with immunoSEQ multiplex PCR; TCRdb's copy has only in-frame clones and lacks some. The repertoire holds around 100,000 clones, with about 93% as singletons. The sample was peripheral blood, taken on day 0 of AZD1222 vaccination. This sequence originates from an adult in good health.

The CDR3 nucleotides are TGTGCCAGCAGCTTGGCCCTCAGGGCGGGTGAGCAGTACTTC. This gives the protein CASSLALRAGEQYF. The chain recombines TRBV5-5 with TRBJ2-7; D is perhaps TRBD1 or TRBD2 (5 bases each). The V and J ends lost 0 bases and 7 bases respectively, with 14 bases between them. CDR1 and CDR2 (germline): SGHKS, YYEKEE (reference sequence). The CDR3 runs 14 residues.